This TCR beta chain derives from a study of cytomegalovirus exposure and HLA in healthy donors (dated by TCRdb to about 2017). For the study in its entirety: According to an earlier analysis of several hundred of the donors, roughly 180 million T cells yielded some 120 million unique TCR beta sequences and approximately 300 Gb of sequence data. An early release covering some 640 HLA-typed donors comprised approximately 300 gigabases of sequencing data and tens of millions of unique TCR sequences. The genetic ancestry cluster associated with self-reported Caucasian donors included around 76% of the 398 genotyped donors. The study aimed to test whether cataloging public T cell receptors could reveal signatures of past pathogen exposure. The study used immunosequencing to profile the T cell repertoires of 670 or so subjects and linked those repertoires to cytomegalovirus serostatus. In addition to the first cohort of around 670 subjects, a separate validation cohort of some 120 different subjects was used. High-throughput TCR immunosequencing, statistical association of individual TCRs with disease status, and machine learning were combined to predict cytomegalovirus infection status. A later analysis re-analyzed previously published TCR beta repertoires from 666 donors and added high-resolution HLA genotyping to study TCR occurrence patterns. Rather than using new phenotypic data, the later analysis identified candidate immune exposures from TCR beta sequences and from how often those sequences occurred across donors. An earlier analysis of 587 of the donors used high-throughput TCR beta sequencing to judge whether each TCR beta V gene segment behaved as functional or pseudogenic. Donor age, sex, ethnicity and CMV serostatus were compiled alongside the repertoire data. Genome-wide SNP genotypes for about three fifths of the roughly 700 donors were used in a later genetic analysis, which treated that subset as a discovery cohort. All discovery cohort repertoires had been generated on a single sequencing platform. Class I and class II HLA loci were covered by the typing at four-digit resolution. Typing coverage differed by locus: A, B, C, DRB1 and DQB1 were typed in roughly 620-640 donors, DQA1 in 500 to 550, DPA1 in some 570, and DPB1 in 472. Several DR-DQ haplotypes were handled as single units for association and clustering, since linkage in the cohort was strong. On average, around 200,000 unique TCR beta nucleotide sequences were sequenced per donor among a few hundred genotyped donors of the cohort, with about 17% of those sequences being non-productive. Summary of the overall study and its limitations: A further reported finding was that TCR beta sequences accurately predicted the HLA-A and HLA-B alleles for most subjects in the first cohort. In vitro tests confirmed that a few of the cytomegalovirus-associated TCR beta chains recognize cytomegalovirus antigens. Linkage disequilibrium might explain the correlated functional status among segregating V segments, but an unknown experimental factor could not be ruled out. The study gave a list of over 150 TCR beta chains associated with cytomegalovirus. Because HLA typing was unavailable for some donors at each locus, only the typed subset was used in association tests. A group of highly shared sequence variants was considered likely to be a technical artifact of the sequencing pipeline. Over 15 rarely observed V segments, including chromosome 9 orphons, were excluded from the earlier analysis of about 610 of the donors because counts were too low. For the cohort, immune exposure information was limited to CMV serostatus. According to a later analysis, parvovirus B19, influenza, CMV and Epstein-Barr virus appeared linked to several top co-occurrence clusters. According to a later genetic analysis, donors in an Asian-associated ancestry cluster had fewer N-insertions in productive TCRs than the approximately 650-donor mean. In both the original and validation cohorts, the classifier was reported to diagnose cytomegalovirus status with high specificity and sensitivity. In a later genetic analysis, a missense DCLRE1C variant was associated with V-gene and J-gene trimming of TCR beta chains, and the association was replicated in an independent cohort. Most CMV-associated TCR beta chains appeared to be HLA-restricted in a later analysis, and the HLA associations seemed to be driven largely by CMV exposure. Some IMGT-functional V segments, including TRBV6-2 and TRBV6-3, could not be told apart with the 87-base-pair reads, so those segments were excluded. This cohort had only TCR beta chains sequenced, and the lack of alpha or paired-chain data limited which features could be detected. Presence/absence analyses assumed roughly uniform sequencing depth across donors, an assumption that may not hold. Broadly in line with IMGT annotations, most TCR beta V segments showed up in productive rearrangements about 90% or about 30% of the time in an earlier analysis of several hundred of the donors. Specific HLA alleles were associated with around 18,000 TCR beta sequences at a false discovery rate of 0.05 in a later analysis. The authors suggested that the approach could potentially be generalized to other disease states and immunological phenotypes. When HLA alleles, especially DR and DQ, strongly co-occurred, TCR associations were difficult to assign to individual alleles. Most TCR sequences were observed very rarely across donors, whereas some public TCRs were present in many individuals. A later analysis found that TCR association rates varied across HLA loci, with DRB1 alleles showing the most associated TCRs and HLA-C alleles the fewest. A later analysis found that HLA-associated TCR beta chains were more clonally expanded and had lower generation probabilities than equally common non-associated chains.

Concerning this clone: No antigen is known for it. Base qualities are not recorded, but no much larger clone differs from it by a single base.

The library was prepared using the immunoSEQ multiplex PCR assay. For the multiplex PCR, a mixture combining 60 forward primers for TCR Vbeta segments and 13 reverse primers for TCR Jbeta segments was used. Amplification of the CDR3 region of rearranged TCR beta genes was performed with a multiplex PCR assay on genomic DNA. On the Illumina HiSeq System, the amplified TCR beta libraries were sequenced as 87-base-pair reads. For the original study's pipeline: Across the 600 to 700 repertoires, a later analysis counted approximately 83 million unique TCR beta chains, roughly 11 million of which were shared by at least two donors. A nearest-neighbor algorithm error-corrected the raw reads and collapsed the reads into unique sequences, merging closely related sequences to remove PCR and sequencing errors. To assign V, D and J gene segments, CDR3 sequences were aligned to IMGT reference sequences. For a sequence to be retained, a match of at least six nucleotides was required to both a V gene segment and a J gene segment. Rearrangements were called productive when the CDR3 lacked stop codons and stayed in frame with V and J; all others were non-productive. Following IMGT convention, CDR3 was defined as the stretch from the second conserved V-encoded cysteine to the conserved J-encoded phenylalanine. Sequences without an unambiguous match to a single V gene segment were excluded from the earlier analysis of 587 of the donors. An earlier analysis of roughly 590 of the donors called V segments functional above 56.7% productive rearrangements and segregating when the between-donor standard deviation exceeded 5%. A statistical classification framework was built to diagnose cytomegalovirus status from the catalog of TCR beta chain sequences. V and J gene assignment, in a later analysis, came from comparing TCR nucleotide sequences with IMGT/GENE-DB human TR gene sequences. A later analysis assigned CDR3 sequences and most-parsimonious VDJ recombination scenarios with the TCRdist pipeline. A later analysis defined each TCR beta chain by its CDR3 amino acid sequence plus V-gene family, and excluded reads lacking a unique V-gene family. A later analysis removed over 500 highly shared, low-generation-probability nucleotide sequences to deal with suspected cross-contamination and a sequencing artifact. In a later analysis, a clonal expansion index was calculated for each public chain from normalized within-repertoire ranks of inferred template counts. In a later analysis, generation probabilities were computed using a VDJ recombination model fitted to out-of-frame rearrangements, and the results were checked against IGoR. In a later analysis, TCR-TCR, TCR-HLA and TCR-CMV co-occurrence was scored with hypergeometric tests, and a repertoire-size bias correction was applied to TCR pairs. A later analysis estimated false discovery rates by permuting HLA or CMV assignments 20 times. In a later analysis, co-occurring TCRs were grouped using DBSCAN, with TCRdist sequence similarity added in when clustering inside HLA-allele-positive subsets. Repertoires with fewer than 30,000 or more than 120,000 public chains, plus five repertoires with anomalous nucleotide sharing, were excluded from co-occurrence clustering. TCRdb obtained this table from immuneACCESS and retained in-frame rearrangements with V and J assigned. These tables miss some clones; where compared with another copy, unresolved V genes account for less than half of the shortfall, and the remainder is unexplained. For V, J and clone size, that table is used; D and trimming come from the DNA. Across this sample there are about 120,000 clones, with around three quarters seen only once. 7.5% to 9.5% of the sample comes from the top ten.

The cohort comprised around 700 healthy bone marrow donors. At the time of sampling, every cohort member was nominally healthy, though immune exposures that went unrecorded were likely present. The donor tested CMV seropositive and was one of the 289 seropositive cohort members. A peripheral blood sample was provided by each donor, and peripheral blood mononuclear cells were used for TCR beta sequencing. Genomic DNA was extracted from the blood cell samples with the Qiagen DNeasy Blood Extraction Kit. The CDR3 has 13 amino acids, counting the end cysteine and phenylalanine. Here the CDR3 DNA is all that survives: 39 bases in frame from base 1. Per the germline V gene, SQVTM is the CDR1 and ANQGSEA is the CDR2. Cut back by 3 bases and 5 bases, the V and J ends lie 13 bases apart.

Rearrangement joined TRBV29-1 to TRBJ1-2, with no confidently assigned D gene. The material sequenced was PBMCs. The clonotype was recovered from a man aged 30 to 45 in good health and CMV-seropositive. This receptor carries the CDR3 CSVEGSTDYGYTF. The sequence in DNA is TGCAGCGTTGAGGGTTCTACAGATTATGGCTACACCTTC.